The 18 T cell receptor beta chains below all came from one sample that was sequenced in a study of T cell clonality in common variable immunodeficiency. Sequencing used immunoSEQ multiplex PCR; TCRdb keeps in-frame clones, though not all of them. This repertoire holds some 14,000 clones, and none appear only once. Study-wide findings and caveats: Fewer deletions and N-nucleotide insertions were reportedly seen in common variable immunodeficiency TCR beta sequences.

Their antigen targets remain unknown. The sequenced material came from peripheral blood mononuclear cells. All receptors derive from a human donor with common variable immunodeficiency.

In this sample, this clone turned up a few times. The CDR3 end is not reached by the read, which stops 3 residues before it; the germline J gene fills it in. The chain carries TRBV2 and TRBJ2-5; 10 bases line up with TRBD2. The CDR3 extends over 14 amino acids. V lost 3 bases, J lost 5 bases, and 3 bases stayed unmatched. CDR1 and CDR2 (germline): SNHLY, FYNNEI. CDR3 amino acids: CASSDLAGAETQYF. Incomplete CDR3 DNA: TGTGCCAGCAGTGATCTAGCGGGGGCTGAGACC.

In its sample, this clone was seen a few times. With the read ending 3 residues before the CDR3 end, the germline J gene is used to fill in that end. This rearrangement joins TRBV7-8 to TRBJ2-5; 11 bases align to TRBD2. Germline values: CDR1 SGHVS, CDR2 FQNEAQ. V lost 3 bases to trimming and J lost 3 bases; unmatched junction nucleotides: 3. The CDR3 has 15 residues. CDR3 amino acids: CASSFRGLAEETQYF. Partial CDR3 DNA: TGTGCCAGCAGCTTTAGGGGACTAGCGGAAGAGACC.

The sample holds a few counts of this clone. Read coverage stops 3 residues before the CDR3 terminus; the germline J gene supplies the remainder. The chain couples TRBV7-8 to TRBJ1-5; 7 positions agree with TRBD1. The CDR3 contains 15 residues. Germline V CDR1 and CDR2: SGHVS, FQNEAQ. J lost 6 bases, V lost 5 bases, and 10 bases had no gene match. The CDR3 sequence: CASSKIDREGQPQHF. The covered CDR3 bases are TGTGCCAGCAGCAAAATTGACAGGGAAGGTCAGCCC.

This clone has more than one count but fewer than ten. Here the CDR3 reads CASSGTSGMTDTQYF. The CDR3 DNA, read in part, is TGTGCCAGCTCAGGGACTAGCGGGATGACAGATACG. The gene calls are TRBV18 and TRBJ2-3; 13 nucleotides line up with TRBD2. The read is 3 residues too short to cover the CDR3 end, so that end is filled in from the germline J gene. J lost 3 bases, V lost 5 bases, and 2 bases had no gene match. Looked up from germline, CDR1 is KGHSH and CDR2 is LQKENI. This CDR3 spans 15 amino acids.

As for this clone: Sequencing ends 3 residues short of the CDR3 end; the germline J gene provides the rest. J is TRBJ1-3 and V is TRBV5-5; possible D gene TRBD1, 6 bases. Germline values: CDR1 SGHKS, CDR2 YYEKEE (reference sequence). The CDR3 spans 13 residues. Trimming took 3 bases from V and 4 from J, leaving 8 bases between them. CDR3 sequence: CASSSGAGNTIYF. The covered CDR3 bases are TGTGCCAGCAGCTCAGGGGCCGGAAACACC.

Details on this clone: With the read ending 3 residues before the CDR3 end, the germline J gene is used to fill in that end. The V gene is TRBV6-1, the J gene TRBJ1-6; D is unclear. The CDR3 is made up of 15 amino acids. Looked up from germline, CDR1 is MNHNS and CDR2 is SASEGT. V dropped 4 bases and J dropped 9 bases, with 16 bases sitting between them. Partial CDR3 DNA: TGTGCCAGCAGTGCCAGCGGGAGGGCTGGTTCACCC. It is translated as CASSASGRAGSP. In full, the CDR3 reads CASSASGRAGSPLHF.

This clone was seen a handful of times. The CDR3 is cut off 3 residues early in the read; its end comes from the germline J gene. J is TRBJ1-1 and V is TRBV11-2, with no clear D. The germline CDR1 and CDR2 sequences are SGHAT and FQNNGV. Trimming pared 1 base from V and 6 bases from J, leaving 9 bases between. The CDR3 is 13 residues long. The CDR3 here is CASSLADSAEAFF. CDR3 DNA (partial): TGTGCCAGCAGCTTAGCAGACTCGGCTGAA.

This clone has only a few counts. CDR3 sequence reads: CASSPWGRGLNQPQHF. The part of the CDR3 DNA that was read is TGTGCCAGCTCACCCTGGGGGCGCGGACTCAATCAGCCC. V gene TRBV18 combines with J gene TRBJ1-5, with D possibly matching TRBD1 (6 bases). The DNA ends 3 residues before the CDR3 does, and the rest of the CDR3 is filled in from the germline J gene. This CDR3 has 16 amino acids. Trimming shortened V by 3 bases and J by 3 bases, and 15 bases separated the two germline ends. CDR1 KGHSH and CDR2 LQKENI come from the germline V gene. Variable domain in full (rest from reference TRBV18 and TRBJ1-5): NAGVMQNPRHLVRRRGQEARLRCSPMKGHSHVYWYRQLPEEGLKFMVYLQKENIIDESGMPKERFSAEFPKEGPSILRIQQVVRGDSAAYFCASSPWGRGLNQPQHFGDGTRLSIL.

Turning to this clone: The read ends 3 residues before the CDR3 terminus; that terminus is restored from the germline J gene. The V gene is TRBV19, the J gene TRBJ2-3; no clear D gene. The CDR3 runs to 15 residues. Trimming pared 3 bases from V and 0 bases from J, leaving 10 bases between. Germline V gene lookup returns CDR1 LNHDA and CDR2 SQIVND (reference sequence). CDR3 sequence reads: CASSMPTTSTDTQYF. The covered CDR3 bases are TGTGCCAGTAGTATGCCCACTACTAGCACAGATACG.

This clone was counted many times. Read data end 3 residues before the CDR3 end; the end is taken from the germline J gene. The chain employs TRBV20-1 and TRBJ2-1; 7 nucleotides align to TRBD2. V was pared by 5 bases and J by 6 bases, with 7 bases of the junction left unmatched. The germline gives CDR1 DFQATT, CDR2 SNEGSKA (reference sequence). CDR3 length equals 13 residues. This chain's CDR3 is CSARDYQGNEQFF. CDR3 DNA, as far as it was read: TGCAGTGCTCGGGACTACCAGGGCAATGAG.

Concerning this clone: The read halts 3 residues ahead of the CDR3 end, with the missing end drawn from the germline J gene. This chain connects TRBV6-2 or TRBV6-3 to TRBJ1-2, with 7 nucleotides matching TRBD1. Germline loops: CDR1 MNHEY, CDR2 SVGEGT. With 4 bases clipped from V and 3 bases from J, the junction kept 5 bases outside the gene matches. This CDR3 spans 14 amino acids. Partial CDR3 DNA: TGTGCCAGCAGTTCCGCCGGGACAGACTATGGC. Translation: CASSSAGTDYG. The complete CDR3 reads CASSSAGTDYGYTF.

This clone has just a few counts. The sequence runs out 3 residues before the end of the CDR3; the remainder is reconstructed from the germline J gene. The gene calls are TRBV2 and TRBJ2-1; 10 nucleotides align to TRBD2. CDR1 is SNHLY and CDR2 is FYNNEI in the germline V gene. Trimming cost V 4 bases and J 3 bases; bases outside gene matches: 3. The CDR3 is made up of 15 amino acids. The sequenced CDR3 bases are TGTGCCAGCAGTGCTAGCGGGGGATTCTACAATGAG. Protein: CASSASGGFYNE. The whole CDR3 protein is CASSASGGFYNEQFF.

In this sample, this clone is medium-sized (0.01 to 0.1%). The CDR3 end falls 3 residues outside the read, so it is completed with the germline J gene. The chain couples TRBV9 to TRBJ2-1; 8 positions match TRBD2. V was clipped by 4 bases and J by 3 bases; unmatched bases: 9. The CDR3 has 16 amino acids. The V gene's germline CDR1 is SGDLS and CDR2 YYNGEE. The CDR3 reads CASSTSQRGFYNEQFF. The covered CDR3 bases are TGTGCCAGCAGCACCTCCCAGCGGGGGTTCTACAATGAG.

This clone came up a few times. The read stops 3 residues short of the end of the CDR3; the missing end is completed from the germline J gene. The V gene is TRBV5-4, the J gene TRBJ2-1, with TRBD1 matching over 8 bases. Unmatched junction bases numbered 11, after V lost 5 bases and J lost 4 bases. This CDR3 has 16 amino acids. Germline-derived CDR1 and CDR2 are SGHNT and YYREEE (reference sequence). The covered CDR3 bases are TGTGCCAGCAGAGCAGGGACAGGCCTGTCTTACAATGAG. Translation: CASRAGTGLSYNE. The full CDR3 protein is CASRAGTGLSYNEQFF.

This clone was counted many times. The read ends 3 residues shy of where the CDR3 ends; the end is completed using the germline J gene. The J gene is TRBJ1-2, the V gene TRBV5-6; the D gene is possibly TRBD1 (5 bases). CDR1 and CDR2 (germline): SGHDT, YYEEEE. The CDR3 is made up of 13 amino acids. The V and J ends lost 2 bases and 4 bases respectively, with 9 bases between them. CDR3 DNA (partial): TGTGCCAGCAGCTTAGGCGGGGGCTATGGC. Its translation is CASSLGGGYG. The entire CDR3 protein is CASSLGGGYGYTF.

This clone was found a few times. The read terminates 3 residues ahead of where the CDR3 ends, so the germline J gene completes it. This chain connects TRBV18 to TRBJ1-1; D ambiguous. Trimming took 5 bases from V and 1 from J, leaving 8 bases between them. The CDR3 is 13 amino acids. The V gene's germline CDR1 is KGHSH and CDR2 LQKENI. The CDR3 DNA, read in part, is TGTGCCAGCTCATACGATAGGAACACTGAA. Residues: CASSYDRNTE. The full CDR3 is CASSYDRNTEAFF.

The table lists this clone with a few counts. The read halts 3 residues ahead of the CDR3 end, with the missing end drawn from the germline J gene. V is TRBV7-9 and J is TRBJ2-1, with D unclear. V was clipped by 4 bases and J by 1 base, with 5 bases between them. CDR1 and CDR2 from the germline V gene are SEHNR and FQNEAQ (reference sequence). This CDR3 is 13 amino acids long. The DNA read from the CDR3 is TGTGCCAGCAGCTCCCGGTCCTACAATGAG. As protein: CASSSRSYNE. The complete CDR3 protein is CASSSRSYNEQFF.

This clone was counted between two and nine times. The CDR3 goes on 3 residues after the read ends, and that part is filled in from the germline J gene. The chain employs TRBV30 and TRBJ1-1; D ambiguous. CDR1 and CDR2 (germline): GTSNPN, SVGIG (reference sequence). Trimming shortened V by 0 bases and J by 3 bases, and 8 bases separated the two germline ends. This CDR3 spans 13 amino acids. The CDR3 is CAWSVRGYTEAFF. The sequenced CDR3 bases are TGTGCCTGGAGTGTACGGGGTTACACTGAA.